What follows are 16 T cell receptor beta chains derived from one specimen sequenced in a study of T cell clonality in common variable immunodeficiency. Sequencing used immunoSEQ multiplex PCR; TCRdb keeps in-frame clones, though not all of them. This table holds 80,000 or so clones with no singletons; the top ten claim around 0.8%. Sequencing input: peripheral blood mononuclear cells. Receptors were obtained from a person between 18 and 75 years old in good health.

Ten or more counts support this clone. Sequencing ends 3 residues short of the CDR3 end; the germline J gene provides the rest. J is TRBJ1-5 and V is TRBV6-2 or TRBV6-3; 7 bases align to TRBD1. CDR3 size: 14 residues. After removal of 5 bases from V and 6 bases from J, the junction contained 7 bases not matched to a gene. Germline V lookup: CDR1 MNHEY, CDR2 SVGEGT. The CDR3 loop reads CASSGTVRGQPQHF. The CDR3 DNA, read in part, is TGTGCCAGCAGTGGGACAGTGCGGGGTCAGCCC.

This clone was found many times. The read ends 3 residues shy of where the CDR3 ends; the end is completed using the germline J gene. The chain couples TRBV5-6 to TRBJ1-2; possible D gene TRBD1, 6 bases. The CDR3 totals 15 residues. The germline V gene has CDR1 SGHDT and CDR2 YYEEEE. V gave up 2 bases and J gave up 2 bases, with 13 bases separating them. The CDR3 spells CASSFWGGHNYGYTF. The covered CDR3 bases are TGTGCCAGCAGCTTCTGGGGGGGGCACAACTATGGC.

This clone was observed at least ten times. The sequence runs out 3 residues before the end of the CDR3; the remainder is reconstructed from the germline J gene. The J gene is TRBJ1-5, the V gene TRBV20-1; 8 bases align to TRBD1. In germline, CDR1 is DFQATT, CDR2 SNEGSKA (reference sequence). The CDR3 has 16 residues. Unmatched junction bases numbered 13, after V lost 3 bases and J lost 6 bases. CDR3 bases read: TGCAGTGCTAGGCGACAGGGGATAGGAATGGGTCAGCCC. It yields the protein CSARRQGIGMGQP. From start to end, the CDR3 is CSARRQGIGMGQPQHF.

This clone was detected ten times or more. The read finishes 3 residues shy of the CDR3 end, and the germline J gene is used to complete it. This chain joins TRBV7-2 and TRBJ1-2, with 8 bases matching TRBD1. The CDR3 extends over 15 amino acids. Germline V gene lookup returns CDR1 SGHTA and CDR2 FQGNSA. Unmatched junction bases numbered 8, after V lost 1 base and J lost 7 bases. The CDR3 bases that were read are TGTGCCAGCAGCTTAGTAACAGGGGGTGTTGGTGGC. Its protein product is CASSLVTGGVGG. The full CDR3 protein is CASSLVTGGVGGYTF.

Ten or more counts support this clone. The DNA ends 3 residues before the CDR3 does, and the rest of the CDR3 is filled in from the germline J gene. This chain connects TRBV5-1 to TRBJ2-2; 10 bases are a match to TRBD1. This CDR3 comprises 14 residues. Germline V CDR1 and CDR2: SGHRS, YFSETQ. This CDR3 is CASREGTGDSALFF. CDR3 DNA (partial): TGCGCCAGCAGGGAGGGGACAGGGGACTCGGCG.

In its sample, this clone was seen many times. The CDR3 loop is CASRESYDSYSYEQYF. Incomplete CDR3 DNA: TGCGCCAGCAGGGAATCTTATGACAGCTACTCCTACGAG. This chain uses TRBV23-1 with TRBJ2-7; possible D gene TRBD1, 5 bases. The read ends 3 residues before the CDR3 terminus; that terminus is restored from the germline J gene. TRBV23-1 is designated an ORF whose function remains uncertain. The V gene lost 6 bases and the J gene lost 0 bases, with 18 bases spanning the gap. This CDR3 is 16 amino acids long.

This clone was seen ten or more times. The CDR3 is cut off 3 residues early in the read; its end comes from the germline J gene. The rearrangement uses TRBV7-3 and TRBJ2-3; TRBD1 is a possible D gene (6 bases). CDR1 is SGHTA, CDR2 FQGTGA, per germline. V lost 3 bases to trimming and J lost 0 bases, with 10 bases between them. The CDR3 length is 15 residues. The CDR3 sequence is CASSFAGDSTDTQYF. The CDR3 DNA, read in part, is TGTGCCAGCAGCTTCGCAGGGGATAGCACAGATACG.

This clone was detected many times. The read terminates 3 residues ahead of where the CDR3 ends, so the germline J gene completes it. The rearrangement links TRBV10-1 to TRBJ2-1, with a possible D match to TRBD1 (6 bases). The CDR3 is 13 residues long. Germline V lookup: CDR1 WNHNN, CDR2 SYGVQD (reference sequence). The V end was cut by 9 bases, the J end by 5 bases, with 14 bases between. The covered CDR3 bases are TGCGCCAGAACCGGGACACATAACAATGAG. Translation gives CARTGTHNNE. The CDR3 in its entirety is CARTGTHNNEQFF.

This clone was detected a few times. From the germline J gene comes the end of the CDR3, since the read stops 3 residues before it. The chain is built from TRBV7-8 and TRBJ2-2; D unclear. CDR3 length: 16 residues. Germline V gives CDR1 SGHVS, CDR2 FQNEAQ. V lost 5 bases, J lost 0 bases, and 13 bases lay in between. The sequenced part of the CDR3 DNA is TGTGCCAGCAGCCGTGGTCTAGGCCCGAACACCGGGGAG. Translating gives CASSRGLGPNTGE. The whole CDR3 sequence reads CASSRGLGPNTGELFF.

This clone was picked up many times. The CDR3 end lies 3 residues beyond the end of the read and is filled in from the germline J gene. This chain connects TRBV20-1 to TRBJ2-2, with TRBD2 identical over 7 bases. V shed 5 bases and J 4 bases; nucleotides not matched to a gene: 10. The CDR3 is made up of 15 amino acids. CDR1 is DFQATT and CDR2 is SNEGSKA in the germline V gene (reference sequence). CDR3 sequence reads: CSASSFGGSTGELFF. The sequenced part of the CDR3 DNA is TGCAGTGCTTCTAGTTTCGGGGGGAGCACCGGGGAG.

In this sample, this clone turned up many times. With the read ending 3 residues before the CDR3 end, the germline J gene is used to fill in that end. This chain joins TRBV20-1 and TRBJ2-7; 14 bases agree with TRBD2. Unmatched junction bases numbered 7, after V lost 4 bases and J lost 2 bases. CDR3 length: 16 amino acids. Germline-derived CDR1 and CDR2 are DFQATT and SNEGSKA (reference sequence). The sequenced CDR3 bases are TGCAGTGCTACCCTCGGGACTAGCGGGAGCCCCTACGAG. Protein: CSATLGTSGSPYE. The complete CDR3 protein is CSATLGTSGSPYEQYF.

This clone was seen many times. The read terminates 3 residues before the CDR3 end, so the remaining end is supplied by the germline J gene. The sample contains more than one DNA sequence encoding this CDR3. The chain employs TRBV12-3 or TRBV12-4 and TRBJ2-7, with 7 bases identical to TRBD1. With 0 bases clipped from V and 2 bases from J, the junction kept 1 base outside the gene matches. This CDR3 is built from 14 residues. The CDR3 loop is CASSLAQGAYEQYF. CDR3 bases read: TGTGCCAGCAGTTTAGCGCAGGGGGCCTACGAG.

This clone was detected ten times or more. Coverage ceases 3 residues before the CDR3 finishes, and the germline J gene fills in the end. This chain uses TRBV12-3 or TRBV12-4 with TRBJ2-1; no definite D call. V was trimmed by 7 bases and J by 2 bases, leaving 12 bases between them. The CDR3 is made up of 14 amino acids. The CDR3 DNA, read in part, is TGTGCCAGCACCGAGTTTAGCCCCTACAATGAG. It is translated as CASTEFSPYNE. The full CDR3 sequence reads CASTEFSPYNEQFF.

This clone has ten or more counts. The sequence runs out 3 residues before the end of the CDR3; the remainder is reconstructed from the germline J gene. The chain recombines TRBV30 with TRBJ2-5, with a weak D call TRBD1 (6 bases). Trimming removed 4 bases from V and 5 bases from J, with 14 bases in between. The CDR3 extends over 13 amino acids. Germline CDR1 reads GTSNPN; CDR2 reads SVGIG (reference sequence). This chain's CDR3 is CAWKRLGAETQYF. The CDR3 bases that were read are TGTGCCTGGAAGCGGTTGGGGGCCGAGACC. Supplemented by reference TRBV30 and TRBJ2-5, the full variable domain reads SQTIHQWPATLVQPVGSPLSLECTVEGTSNPNLYWYRQAAGRGLQLLFYSVGIGQISSEVPQNLSASRPQDRQFILSSKKLLLSDSGFYLCAWKRLGAETQYFGPGTRLLVL.

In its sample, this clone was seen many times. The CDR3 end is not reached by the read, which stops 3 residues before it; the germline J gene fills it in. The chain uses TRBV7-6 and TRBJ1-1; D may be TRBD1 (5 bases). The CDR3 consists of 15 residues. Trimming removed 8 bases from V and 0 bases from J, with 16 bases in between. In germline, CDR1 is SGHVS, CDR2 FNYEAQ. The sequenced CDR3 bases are TGTGCCAGCTCTAAAAGGCCGGGGGTGAACACTGAA. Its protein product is CASSKRPGVNTE. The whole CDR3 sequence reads CASSKRPGVNTEAFF.

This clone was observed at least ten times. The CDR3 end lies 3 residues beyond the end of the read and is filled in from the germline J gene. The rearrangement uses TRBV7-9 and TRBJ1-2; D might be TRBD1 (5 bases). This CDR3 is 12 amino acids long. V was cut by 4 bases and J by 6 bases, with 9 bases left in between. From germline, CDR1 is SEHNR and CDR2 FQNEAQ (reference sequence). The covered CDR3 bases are TGTGCCAGCAGCTCCCTCAGGGATGGC. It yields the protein CASSSLRDG. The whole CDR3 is CASSSLRDGYTF.